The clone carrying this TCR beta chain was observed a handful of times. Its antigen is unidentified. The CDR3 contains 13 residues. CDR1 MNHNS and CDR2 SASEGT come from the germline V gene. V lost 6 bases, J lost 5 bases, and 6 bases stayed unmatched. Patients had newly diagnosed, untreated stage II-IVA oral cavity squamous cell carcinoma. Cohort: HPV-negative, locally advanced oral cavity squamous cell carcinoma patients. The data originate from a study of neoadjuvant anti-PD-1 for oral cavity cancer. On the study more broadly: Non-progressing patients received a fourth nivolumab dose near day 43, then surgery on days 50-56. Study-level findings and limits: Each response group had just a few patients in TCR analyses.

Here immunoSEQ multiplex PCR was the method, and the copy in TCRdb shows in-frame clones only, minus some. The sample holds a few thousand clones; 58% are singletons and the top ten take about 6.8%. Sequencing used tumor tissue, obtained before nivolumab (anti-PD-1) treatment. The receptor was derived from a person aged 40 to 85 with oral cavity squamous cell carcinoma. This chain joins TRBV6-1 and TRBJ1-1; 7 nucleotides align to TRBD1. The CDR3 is CASSQTGKTEAFF. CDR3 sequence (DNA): TGTGCCAGCAGCCAGACAGGGAAGACTGAAGCTTTCTTT.